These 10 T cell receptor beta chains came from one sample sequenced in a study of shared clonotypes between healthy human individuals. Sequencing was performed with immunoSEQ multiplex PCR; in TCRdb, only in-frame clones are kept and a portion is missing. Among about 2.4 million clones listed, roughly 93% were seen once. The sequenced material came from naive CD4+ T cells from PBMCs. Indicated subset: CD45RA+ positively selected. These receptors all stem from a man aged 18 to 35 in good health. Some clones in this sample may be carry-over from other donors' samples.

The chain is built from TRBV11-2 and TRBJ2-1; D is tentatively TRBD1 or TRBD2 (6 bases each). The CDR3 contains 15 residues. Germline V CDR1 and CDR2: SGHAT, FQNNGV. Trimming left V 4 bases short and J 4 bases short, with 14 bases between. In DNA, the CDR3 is TGTGCCAGCAGCTCTCCTCCGGGGGCTTACAATGAGCAGTTCTTC. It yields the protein CASSSPPGAYNEQFF.

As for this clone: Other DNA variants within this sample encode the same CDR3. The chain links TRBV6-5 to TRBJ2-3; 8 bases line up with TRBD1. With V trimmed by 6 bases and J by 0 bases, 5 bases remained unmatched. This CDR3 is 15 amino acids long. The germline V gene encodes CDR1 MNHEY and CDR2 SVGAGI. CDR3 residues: CASSLNRGSTDTQYF. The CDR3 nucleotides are TGTGCCAGCAGCCTAAACAGGGGGAGCACAGATACGCAGTATTTT.

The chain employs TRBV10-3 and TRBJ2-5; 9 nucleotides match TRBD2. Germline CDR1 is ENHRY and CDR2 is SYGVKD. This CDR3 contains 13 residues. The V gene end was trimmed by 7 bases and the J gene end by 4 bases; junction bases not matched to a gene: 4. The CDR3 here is CAITQLAGETQYF. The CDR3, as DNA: TGTGCCATCACCCAACTAGCGGGAGAGACCCAGTACTTC.

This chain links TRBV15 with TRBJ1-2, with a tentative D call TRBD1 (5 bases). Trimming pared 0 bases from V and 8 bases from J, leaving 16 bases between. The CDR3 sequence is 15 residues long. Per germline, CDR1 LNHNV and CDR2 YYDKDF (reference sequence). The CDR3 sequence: CATSRDRQPQWGYTF. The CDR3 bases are TGTGCCACCAGCAGAGACCGACAGCCCCAGTGGGGCTACACCTTC.

The DNA of the CDR3 is TGTGCCAGCAGAGATCAAGGAAGGGGCTCCTACGAGCAGTACTTC. Amino acids: CASRDQGRGSYEQYF. The V gene is TRBV27, the J gene TRBJ2-7; D might be TRBD1 (5 bases). The CDR3 runs 15 residues. V was pared by 6 bases and J by 0 bases, with 15 bases between. Looked up from germline, CDR1 is MNHEY and CDR2 is SMNVEV (reference sequence).

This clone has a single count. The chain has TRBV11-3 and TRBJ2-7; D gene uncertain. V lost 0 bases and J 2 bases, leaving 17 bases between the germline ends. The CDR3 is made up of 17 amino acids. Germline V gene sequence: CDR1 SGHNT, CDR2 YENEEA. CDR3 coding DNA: TGTGCCAGCAGCTTAGATCTCTGGCAGCTACTGACCTACGAGCAGTACTTC. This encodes CASSLDLWQLLTYEQYF.

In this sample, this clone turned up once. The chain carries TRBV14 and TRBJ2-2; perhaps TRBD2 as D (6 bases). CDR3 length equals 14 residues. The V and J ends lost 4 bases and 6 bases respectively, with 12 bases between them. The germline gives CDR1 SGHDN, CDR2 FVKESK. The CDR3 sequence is CASSRLGVPGELFF. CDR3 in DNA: TGTGCCAGCAGCCGACTAGGGGTCCCCGGGGAGCTGTTTTTT.

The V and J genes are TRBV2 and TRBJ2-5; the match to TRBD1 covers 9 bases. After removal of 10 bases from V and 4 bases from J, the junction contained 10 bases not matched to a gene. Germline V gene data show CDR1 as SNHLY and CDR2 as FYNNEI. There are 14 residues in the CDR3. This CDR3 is CAIRTGANRETQYF. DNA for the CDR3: TGTGCCATCAGGACAGGGGCGAATCGAGAGACCCAGTACTTC.

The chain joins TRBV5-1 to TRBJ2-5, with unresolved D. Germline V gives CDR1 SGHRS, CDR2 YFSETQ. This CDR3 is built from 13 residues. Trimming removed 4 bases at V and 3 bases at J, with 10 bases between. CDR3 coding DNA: TGCGCCAGCAGCCCCGTTGCTGAAGAGACCCAGTACTTC. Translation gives CASSPVAEETQYF.

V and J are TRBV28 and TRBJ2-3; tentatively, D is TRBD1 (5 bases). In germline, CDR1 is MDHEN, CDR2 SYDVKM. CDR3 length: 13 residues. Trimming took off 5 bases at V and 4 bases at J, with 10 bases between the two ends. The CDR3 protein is CASSGGRADTQYF. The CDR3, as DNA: TGTGCCAGCAGTGGTGGCAGGGCAGATACGCAGTATTTT.